This TCR beta chain derives from a study of blood T cell repertoires in COVID-19 (dated by TCRdb to 2020 to 2022). For the wider study: Samples covering the acute and convalescent phases of COVID-19 were provided by collaborators in the United States, Italy and Spain. The prospective study material was composed of cDNA or gDNA derived from T cells, B-cell-depleted T cells, or PBMCs. Deeply sampled blood TCRbeta repertoires from subjects exposed to, actively infected with, or recovered from COVID-19 were included in the dataset. The repertoires were released in a freely available public database meant as a resource for research on the immune response to SARS-CoV-2. The samples were drawn from the first 160 participants of the ongoing ImmuneRACE study and from some 1,300 subjects provided by 6 global collaborators. A de-identified subject ID, COVID-19 status, age in years and sex were almost always included in the sample metadata. HLA class I and class II types, where available, came from metadata supplied by the sample provider rather than from assay-based typing.

Each collaborating institution followed its own protocols to collect whole blood in K2EDTA tubes. Collaborator samples were shipped for TCRbeta analysis as frozen whole blood, isolated PBMCs, or DNA extracted from either sample type. The immunoSEQ Assay, a bias-controlled multiplex PCR, was used to amplify TCRbeta CDR3 regions from genomic DNA. In the authors' own workflow: The number of nucleated cells in each sample was estimated by amplification of reference gene primers within the assay. To quantify the absolute abundance of each unique TCRbeta CDR3 rearrangement, sequence reads were collapsed and filtered. For each sample, productive Simpson clonality was calculated as the square root of Simpson's diversity index over productive rearrangements. The clones in this table, taken by TCRdb from immuneACCESS, are in-frame only. Not every clone is retained; where verified, under half of the shortfall comes from an unresolved V gene, and the cause of the rest is unknown. For V, J and clone size, that table is used; D and trimming come from the DNA. This sample gives 200,000 to 250,000 clones in total; about 82% of them show up just once. About 12% of the sample goes to the ten largest clones.

According to the germline V gene, CDR1 reads SGHTS and CDR2 reads YDEGEE. The CDR3 holds 14 amino acids from the cysteine to the phenylalanine. Only CDR3 DNA is held: 42 bases, read in frame from base 1. V sheds 1 base and J sheds 7 bases, leaving 12 bases between their ends. Broader findings and caveats from the paper: The quantity of clinical and demographic metadata differed by source and by participant and was supplied without curation.

A word on this clone: Its cognate antigen has yet to be identified. Within one base of it there is no much larger clone, and no base qualities were kept.

The sequence derives from a man aged 80 or over with acute or convalescent COVID-19. The sample consisted of peripheral blood. The rearrangement joined TRBV5-8 to TRBJ2-1, with TRBD2 perhaps the D gene, on 5 matching bases. CDR3 region: CASSLWLAVNEQFF. The DNA reads as follows: TGTGCCAGCAGCTTGTGGCTAGCAGTAAATGAGCAGTTCTTC.